This paragraph reports one T cell receptor (beta chain). This same CDR3 is encoded by further DNA sequences in the sample. The data belong to a study of shared clonotypes between healthy human individuals. With 8 bases removed from V and 0 bases from J, the gap between germline ends came to 7 bases. CDR3 length: 12 amino acids. Per the germline V gene, CDR1 is MDHEN and CDR2 is SYDVKM. Sequencing was performed with immunoSEQ multiplex PCR; in TCRdb, only in-frame clones are kept and a portion is missing. The table has around 2.5 million clones, 90% to 95% seen once. The chain has TRBV28 and TRBJ1-1; D not certain. The sequenced sample was naive CD4+ T cells from PBMCs. The subset was: CD45RA+ positively selected. This receptor was obtained from a man younger than 35 in good health. Some clones in this sample may be carry-over from other donors' samples. Here the CDR3 DNA reads TGTGCCAGCGGGCCGTTGAACACTGAAGCTTTCTTT. Amino acids: CASGPLNTEAFF. Based on the CDR3 plus reference TRBV28 and TRBJ1-1, the full variable domain is DVKVTQSSRYLVKRTGEKVFLECVQDMDHENMFWYRQDPGLGLRLIYFSYDVKMKEKGDIPEGYSVSREKKERFSLILESASTNQTSMYLCASGPLNTEAFFGQGTRLTVV.